This paragraph covers one T cell receptor beta chain sequence. These data originate in a study of T cells in Graves' hyperthyroidism and ophthalmopathy. This CDR3 is built from 14 residues. Trimming shortened V by 5 bases and J by 2 bases, and 12 bases separated the two germline ends. Germline CDR1 and CDR2: SGHTA and FQGNSA. RNA transcripts were the template for amplifying TCR beta CDR3 regions. HTBI primers were used for first-round RT-PCR of the TCR CDR3. A single record per CDR3 protein comes from TCRdb applying MiXCR to the multiplex PCR reads. The data show about 400,000 distinct CDR3 sequences, approximately 14% seen once.

The sample was blood. The genes are TRBV7-2 and TRBJ1-2, with D possibly matching TRBD1 (6 bases). This TCR was sampled from a young woman with Graves' hyperthyroidism. For the CDR3, the DNA is TGTGCCAGCAGCGCTACAGGGTGGAACTATGGCTACACCTTC. Encoded protein: CASSATGWNYGYTF.